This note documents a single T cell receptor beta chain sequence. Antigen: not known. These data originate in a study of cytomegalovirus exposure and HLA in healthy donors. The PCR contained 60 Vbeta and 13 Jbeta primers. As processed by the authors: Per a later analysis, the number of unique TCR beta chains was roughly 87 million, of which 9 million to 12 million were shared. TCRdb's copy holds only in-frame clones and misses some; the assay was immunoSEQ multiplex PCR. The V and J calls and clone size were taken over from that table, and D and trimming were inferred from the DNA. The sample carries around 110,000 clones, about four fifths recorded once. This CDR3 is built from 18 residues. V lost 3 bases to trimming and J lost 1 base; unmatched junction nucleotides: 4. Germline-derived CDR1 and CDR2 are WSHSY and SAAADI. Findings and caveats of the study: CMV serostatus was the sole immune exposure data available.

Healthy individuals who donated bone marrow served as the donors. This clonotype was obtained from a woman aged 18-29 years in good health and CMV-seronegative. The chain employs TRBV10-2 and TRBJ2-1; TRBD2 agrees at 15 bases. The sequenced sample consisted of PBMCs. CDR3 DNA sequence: TGCGCCAGCAGTGATTCGGGACTAGCGGGGGGATCCTACAATGAGCAGTTCTTC. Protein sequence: CASSDSGLAGGSYNEQFF.